The T cell receptor (beta chain) described here comes from a study of shared clonotypes between healthy human individuals. TCRdb's copy holds only in-frame clones and misses some; the assay was immunoSEQ multiplex PCR. The profile shows about 1 million clones, 70% to 80% of them singletons. CDR1 and CDR2 from the germline V gene are MDHEN and SYDVKM. This CDR3 has 15 amino acids. With V trimmed by 5 bases and J by 2 bases, 7 bases remained unmatched. This receptor was identified in a man aged 18 to 30 in good health. V usage is TRBV28 and J usage is TRBJ2-5; 8 bases match TRBD2. Material for sequencing was memory CD4+ T cells sorted from blood. Subset indicated: CD45RA-negative fraction. The CDR3 region is CASSPSGGIQETQYF. The CDR3 nucleotides are TGTGCCAGCAGTCCGTCGGGGGGGATACAAGAGACCCAGTACTTC. Full variable domain (outside the CDR3, taken from reference TRBV28 and TRBJ2-5): DVKVTQSSRYLVKRTGEKVFLECVQDMDHENMFWYRQDPGLGLRLIYFSYDVKMKEKGDIPEGYSVSREKKERFSLILESASTNQTSMYLCASSPSGGIQETQYFGPGTRLLVL.